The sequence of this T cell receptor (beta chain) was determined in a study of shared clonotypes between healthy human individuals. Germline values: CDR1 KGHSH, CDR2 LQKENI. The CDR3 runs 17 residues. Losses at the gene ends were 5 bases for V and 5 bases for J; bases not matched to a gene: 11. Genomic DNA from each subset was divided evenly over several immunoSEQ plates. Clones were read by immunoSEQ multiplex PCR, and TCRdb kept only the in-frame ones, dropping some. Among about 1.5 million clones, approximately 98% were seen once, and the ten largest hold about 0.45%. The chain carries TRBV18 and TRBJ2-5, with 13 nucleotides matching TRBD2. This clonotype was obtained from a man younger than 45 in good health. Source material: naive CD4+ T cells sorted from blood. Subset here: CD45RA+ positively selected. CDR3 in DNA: TGTGCCAGCTCAGGGACTAGCGGGGACACCCGGAGGGAGACCCAGTACTTC. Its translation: CASSGTSGDTRRETQYF.